This TCR beta chain was captured in a study of cytomegalovirus exposure and HLA in healthy donors. Study results and caveats: Some segments of the V type, notably TRBV6-2 and TRBV6-3, were excluded as indistinguishable. Cytomegalovirus association was assigned to approximately 180 TCR beta chains.

Comment on this clone: Its antigen is unidentified.

Germline V gives CDR1 MNHNY, CDR2 SVGAGI (reference sequence). This CDR3 contains 14 residues. Trimming took off 4 bases at V and 4 bases at J, with 13 bases between the two ends. Healthy bone marrow donors made up the donor group. 13 Jbeta primers and 60 Vbeta primers were used for the PCR. In the source study's methods: Later analysis identified approximately 80 million unique TCR beta chains, approximately 10 million shared. Sequencing used immunoSEQ multiplex PCR; TCRdb keeps in-frame clones, though not all of them. V and J calls and clone size are as listed in that table; D and trimming were resolved from the DNA. The table shows approximately 200,000 clones, with almost 85% occurring only once.

The sequence was collected from a woman between 50 and 59 years old in good health and CMV-seronegative. V is TRBV6-6 and J is TRBJ1-1; perhaps TRBD1 as D (6 bases). Specimen: PBMCs. The CDR3 sequence is CASSSTRGSTEAFF. The DNA for the CDR3 is TGTGCCAGCAGTTCGACCAGGGGATCCACTGAAGCTTTCTTT.